A single sample gave rise to the 5 T cell receptor beta chains below, sequenced in a study of cytomegalovirus exposure and HLA in healthy donors. In the PCR, 60 Vbeta and 13 Jbeta primers were used. The repertoire was sequenced with immunoSEQ multiplex PCR; TCRdb's copy has only in-frame clones and lacks some. The sample records 120,000 or so clones, roughly 80% being singletons. Sequencing was carried out using PBMCs. The receptors here all came from a man aged 30 to 45 in good health and CMV-seropositive.

Points on this clone: Other nucleotide sequences in the sample specify the same CDR3. The chain combines TRBV6-6 with TRBJ2-1; D ambiguous. This CDR3 has 13 amino acids. With 0 bases removed from V and 5 bases from J, the gap between germline ends came to 5 bases. Germline V gene data show CDR1 as MNHNY and CDR2 as SVGAGI (reference sequence). CDR3 amino acids: CASSYSRDNEQFF. CDR3 coding DNA: TGTGCCAGCAGTTACTCTCGGGACAATGAGCAGTTCTTC.

The CDR3 loop is CASSLQLSPQHF. The CDR3 DNA reads as TGTGCCAGTAGCCTTCAACTCTCGCCCCAGCATTTT. The V and J genes are TRBV19 and TRBJ1-5, with D unresolved. The CDR3 has 12 amino acids. With 6 bases removed from V and 9 bases from J, the gap between germline ends came to 12 bases. The germline CDR1 and CDR2 sequences are LNHDA and SQIVND (reference sequence).

This chain joins TRBV4-1 and TRBJ1-2; possibly TRBD1 for D (6 bases). V gave up 0 bases and J gave up 8 bases, with 16 bases separating them. CDR3 length: 15 amino acids. Germline-derived CDR1 and CDR2 are MGHRA and YSYEKL. CDR3 sequence reads: CASSQDPRPGGGYTF. Here the CDR3 DNA reads TGCGCCAGCAGCCAAGACCCCCGCCCTGGGGGCGGCTACACCTTC.

This chain connects TRBV6-5 to TRBJ1-1, with TRBD1 matching 7 bases. V lost 8 bases to trimming and J lost 0 bases; unmatched junction nucleotides: 0. Germline-derived CDR1 and CDR2 are MNHEY and SVGAGI. The CDR3 totals 12 residues. CDR3 nucleotide sequence: TGTGCCAGCGGACAGGTGAACACTGAAGCTTTCTTT. Translation gives CASGQVNTEAFF.

The genes are TRBV10-2 and TRBJ2-2; 9 nucleotides agree with TRBD1. The CDR3 has 15 amino acids. After removal of 5 bases from V and 6 bases from J, the junction contained 7 bases not matched to a gene. Germline CDR1 reads WSHSY; CDR2 reads SAAADI. The CDR3 nucleotides are TGCGCCAGCAGTTCCGGGACAGGGTTGGCCGGGGAGCTGTTTTTT. Translating it yields CASSSGTGLAGELFF.